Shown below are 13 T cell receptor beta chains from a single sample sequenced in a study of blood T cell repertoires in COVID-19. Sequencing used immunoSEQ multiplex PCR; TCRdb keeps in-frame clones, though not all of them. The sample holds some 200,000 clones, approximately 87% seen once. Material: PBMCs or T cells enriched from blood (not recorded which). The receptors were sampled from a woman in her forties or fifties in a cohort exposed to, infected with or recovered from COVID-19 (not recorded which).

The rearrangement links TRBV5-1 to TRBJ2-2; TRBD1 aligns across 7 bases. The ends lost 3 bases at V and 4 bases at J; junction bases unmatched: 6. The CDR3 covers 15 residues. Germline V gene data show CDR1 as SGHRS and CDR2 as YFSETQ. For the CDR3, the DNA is TGCGCCAGCAGCTGGGACAGTTTAGGCACCGGGGAGCTGTTTTTT. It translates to CASSWDSLGTGELFF.

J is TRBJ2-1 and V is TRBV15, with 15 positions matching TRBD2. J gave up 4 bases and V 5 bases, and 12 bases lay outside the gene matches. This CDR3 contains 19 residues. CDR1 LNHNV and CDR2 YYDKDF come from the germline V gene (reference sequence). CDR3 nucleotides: TGTGCCACCAGCGCGGGACTAGCGGGGGGACCGGGAGGGTACAATGAGCAGTTCTTC. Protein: CATSAGLAGGPGGYNEQFF.

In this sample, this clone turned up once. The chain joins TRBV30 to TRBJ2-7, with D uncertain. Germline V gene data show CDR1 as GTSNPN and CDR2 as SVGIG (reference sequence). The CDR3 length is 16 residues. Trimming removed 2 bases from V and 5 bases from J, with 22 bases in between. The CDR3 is CAWSQSAVNVRHEQYF. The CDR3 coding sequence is TGTGCCTGGAGTCAAAGCGCAGTTAACGTTCGGCACGAGCAGTACTTC.

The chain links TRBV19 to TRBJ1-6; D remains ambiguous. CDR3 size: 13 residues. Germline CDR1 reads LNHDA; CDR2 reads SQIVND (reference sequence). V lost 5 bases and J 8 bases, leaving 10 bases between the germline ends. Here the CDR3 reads CASSVSTDSPLHF. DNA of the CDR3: TGTGCCAGTAGTGTCTCCACGGATTCACCCCTCCACTTT.

CDR3 in DNA: TGCGCCAGCAGCCAAGATTGGGGATCAGACAGGCTGGGCTATGGCTACACCTTC. Encoded protein: CASSQDWGSDRLGYGYTF. J is TRBJ1-2 and V is TRBV4-3; maybe TRBD1 (6 bases). V gave up 0 bases and J gave up 4 bases, with 21 bases separating them. Germline-derived CDR1 and CDR2 are LGHNA and YSLEER. The CDR3 has 18 residues.

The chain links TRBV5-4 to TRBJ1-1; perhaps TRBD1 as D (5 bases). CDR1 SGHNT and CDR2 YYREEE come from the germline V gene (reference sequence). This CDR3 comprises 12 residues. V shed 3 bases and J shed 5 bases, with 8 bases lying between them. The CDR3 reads CASSWGGTEAFF. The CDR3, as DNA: TGTGCCAGCAGCTGGGGGGGGACTGAAGCTTTCTTT.

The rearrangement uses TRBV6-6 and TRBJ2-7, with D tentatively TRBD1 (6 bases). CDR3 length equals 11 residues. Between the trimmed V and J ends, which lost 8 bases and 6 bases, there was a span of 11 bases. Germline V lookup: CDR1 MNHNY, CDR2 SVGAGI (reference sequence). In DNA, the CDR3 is TGTGCCAGCGGACAGTCCCTCGAGCAGTACTTC. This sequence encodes CASGQSLEQYF.

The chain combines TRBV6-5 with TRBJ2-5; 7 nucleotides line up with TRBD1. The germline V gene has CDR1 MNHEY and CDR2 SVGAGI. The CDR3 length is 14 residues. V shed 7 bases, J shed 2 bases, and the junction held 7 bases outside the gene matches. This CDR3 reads CASKSWTGQETQYF. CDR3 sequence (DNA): TGTGCCAGCAAAAGTTGGACAGGTCAAGAGACCCAGTACTTC.

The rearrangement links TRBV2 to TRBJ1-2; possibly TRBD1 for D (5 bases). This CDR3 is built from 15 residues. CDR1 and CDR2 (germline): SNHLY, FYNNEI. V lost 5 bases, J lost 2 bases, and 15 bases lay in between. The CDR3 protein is CASSPREGPNYGYTF. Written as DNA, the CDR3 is TGTGCCAGCAGTCCCCGGGAGGGGCCGAACTATGGCTACACCTTC.

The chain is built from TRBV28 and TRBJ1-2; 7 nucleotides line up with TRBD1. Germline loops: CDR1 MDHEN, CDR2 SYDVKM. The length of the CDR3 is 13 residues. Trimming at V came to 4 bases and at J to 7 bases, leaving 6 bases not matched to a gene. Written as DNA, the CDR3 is TGTGCCAGCAGTTCCGGGACAGACCGTGGCTACACCTTC. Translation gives CASSSGTDRGYTF.

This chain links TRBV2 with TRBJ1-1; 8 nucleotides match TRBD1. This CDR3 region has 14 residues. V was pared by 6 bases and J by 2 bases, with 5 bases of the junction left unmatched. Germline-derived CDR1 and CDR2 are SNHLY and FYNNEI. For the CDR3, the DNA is TGTGCCAGCAGGGACAGGGCTTTTAACACTGAAGCTTTCTTT. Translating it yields CASRDRAFNTEAFF.

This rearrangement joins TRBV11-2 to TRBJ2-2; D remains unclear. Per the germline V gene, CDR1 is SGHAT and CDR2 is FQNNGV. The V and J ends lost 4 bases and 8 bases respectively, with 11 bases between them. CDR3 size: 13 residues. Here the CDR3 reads CASSSQNGGELFF. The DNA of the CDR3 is TGTGCCAGCAGCTCTCAAAACGGTGGGGAGCTGTTTTTT.

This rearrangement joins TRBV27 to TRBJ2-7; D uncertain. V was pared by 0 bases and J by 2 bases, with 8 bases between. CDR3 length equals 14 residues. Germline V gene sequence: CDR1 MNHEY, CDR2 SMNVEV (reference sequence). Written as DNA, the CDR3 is TGTGCCAGCAGTTTATCTGGAGAGGCCTACGAGCAGTACTTC. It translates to CASSLSGEAYEQYF.